A selection of T cell receptor beta chains follows, all from one sample in a study of cytomegalovirus exposure and HLA in healthy donors. This table comes from immunoSEQ multiplex PCR, and its TCRdb copy is limited to in-frame clones, with some not included. This table has about 130,000 clones, about 80% appearing once. The material sequenced was PBMCs. Source of these receptors: a man aged 25-40 years in good health and CMV-seronegative. Both conserved end residues are part of each CDR3. Each record gives: J gene, D gene, V gene, clone size, CDR3 protein, CDR3 DNA. D genes are given only for firm matches. The size field is filled for only some rows; it gives once, few, many or a size class.

TRBJ1-1 TRBD1 TRBV5-6 NA CASRRTGQGDTEAFF TGTGCCAGCAGACGGACGGGACAGGGGGACACTGAAGCTTTCTTT
TRBJ2-7 TRBD1 TRBV10-3 NA CAISLTGGAYEQYF TGTGCCATCAGCTTGACAGGGGGCGCTTACGAGCAGTACTTC
TRBJ1-1 TRBD1 TRBV6-5 NA CASSAQGVNTEAFF TGTGCCAGCAGTGCACAGGGGGTGAACACTGAAGCTTTCTTT
TRBJ2-7 TRBD2 TRBV28 NA CASSLLGTSLVHEQYF TGTGCCAGCAGTTTGCTGGGGACTAGCTTAGTCCACGAGCAGTACTTC
TRBJ1-2 TRBD1 TRBV30 few CAWSGDRESGYTF TGTGCCTGGAGTGGGGACAGGGAATCTGGCTACACCTTC
TRBJ2-1 NA TRBV4-1 NA CASSQVLARNEQFF TGCGCCAGCAGCCAAGTCCTAGCACGGAATGAGCAGTTCTTC
TRBJ2-5 NA TRBV5-6 NA CASSLVVSQETQYF TGTGCCAGCAGCTTGGTAGTTAGCCAAGAGACCCAGTACTTC
TRBJ2-5 TRBD2 TRBV4-1 NA CASSQGLAGLGGKGETQYF TGCGCCAGCAGCCAGGGACTAGCGGGTTTAGGTGGAAAAGGAGAGACCCAGTACTTC
TRBJ2-7 NA TRBV5-1 once CASSPDRYEQYF TGCGCCAGCAGCCCTGACAGATACGAGCAGTACTTC
TRBJ2-7 NA TRBV29-1 NA CSVETSRYEQYF TGCAGCGTTGAAACTAGTAGGTACGAGCAGTACTTC
TRBJ2-7 NA TRBV2 NA CASSEKFLRVYEQYF TGTGCCAGCAGTGAAAAATTCCTTCGGGTCTACGAGCAGTACTTC
TRBJ1-1 TRBD1 TRBV10-3 NA CAISGHRGDTEAFF TGTGCCATCAGTGGGCACAGGGGGGACACTGAAGCTTTCTTT
TRBJ1-2 NA TRBV7-2 NA CASSLEAGLSGYTF TGTGCCAGCAGCTTAGAGGCAGGGCTAAGCGGCTACACCTTC
TRBJ1-2 NA TRBV13 NA CASSLGRGRDYGYPF TGTGCCAGCAGCTTAGGCAGGGGAAGAGACTATGGCTACCCCTTC
TRBJ1-5 NA TRBV6-1 once CASSEVGARQPQHF TGTGCCAGCAGTGAAGTGGGGGCTAGGCAGCCCCAGCATTTT
TRBJ2-5 TRBD1 TRBV5-1 NA CASSYGTANQETQYF TGCGCCAGCAGCTACGGGACAGCCAACCAAGAGACCCAGTACTTC
TRBJ1-1 NA TRBV6-1 few CASSYTGLNTEAFF TGTGCCAGCAGTTATACAGGGTTAAACACTGAAGCTTTCTTT
TRBJ2-7 NA TRBV5-1 NA CASSEGTSSYEQYF TGCGCCAGCAGCGAGGGGACAAGCTCCTACGAGCAGTACTTC
TRBJ2-1 NA TRBV5-1 NA CASSLDGKLVNEQFF TGCGCCAGCAGCTTGGACGGGAAGTTGGTTAATGAGCAGTTCTTC
TRBJ2-1 TRBD1 TRBV2 NA CASRTGFHEQFF TGTGCCAGCAGGACAGGGTTCCATGAGCAGTTCTTC
TRBJ2-2 NA TRBV29-1 few CSALYWGDTGELFF TGCAGCGCGCTCTATTGGGGGGACACCGGGGAGCTGTTTTTT
TRBJ1-2 TRBD1 TRBV5-4 NA CASSQDRGGGYTF TGTGCCAGCAGCCAGGACAGGGGTGGAGGCTACACCTTC
TRBJ2-1 TRBD1 TRBV13 NA CASSSGQGYEDEQFF TGTGCCAGCAGCTCGGGACAGGGCTATGAGGATGAGCAGTTCTTC
TRBJ2-1 TRBD2 TRBV5-4 few CASSQTSSNEQFF TGTGCCAGCAGCCAGACTAGCAGTAATGAGCAGTTCTTC
TRBJ1-1 NA TRBV7-2 NA CASSLAQSVATEAFF TGTGCCAGCAGCTTAGCGCAATCGGTCGCCACTGAAGCTTTCTTT
TRBJ2-7 TRBD2 TRBV5-1 NA CASSLASGGEQYF TGCGCCAGCAGCTTGGCTAGCGGCGGCGAGCAGTACTTC
TRBJ2-7 NA TRBV29-1 NA CSGRDSHGDYEQYF TGCAGCGGCCGGGACTCCCACGGGGACTACGAGCAGTACTTC
TRBJ1-1 NA TRBV21-1 NA CASSKADGGVRGRGTEAFF TGTGCCAGCAGCAAAGCGGACGGTGGGGTCAGGGGAAGGGGAACTGAAGCTTTCTTT
TRBJ1-3 NA TRBV7-9 once CASSLGTVSGNTIYF TGTGCCAGCAGCTTAGGGACAGTCTCTGGAAACACCATATATTTT
TRBJ2-2 TRBD1 TRBV25-1 NA CASSVGQGSGGELFF TGTGCCAGCAGTGTCGGACAGGGGAGTGGCGGGGAGCTGTTTTTT
TRBJ1-3 NA TRBV29-1 NA CSVEVGGVTGNTIYF TGCAGCGTTGAAGTCGGAGGGGTCACTGGAAACACCATATATTTT